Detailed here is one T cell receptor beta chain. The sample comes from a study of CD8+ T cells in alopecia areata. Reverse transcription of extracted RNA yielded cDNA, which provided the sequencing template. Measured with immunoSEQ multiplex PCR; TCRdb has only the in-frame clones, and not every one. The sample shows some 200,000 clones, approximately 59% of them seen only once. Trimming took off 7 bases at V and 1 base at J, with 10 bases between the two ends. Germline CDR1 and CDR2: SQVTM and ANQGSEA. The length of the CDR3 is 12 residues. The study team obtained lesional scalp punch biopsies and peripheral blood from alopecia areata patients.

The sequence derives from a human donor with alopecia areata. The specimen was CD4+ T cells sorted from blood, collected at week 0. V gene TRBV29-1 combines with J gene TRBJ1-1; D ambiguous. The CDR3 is CSAFEPNTEAFF. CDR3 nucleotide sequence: TGCAGCGCCTTCGAACCGAACACTGAAGCTTTCTTT.